This T cell receptor beta chain stems from a study of T cell repertoires in cytomegalovirus infection. About the study: It was the public TCR beta signatures that indicated both CMV infection and matching HLA type.

There are a few counts of this clonotype. The target antigen is unknown. TCRdb re-called the reads with MiXCR, one entry per CDR3 protein. The sample has 150,000 to 200,000 distinct CDR3 sequences, approximately 15% seen once. Regarding the study as a whole: Carriers of CMV and the relevant HLA type were discriminated by public TCR beta frequency. The ex vivo response was dominated by HLA-C-restricted CMV-specific TCR beta clonotypes.

The CDR3 is 13 residues long. Germline V gene sequence: CDR1 SQVTM, CDR2 ANQGSEA. V lost 7 bases and J lost 2, with 14 bases in between. The rearrangement links TRBV29-1 to TRBJ1-2, with D hard to call. The clonotype was recovered from a human donor in good health (CMV status not recorded). Some clones in this sample may be carry-over from other donors' samples. Sequences were obtained from PBMCs. The CDR3 DNA sequence: TGCAGCGCCCAGGAACTGGGGAACTATGGCTACACCTTC. Its translation is CSAQELGNYGYTF. The complete variable domain, with remaining parts taken from reference TRBV29-1 and TRBJ1-2, reads SAVISQKPSRDICQRGTSLTIQCQVDSQVTMMFWYRQQPGQSLTLIATANQGSEATYESGFVIDKFPISRPNLTFSTLTVSNMSPEDSSIYLCSAQELGNYGYTFGSGTRLTVV.